These T cell receptor beta chains were read from a single sample in a study of cytomegalovirus exposure and HLA in healthy donors. Here immunoSEQ multiplex PCR was the method, and the copy in TCRdb shows in-frame clones only, minus some. The table lists hundreds of thousands of clones, around 65% of them singletons. The sequencing sample was made of PBMCs. The source is a female donor in good health and CMV-seronegative. Both conserved end residues are part of each CDR3. The order of the fields is J gene, clone size, D gene, V gene, CDR3 protein, CDR3 DNA. D genes are given only for firm matches. A row's size may be missing; if present it is once, few, many or a size class.

TRBJ2-1,NA,TRBD2,TRBV11-3,CASSLGGRGQFF,TGTGCCAGCAGCTTAGGGGGGAGGGGGCAGTTCTTC
TRBJ1-5,NA,NA,TRBV10-3,CATRHPGDQPQHF,TGTGCCACCCGACACCCCGGGGATCAGCCCCAGCATTTT
TRBJ1-3,NA,NA,TRBV6-1,CASSDGALRNTIYF,TGTGCCAGCAGTGATGGGGCATTGAGGAACACCATATATTTT
TRBJ1-1,NA,NA,TRBV7-8,CASSLAGGREAFF,TGTGCCAGCAGCCTCGCGGGGGGCCGTGAAGCTTTCTTT
TRBJ2-1,NA,TRBD1,TRBV11-2,CASSPTQGVYDEQFF,TGTGCCAGCAGCCCGACACAGGGGGTCTACGATGAGCAGTTCTTC
TRBJ2-1,NA,TRBD2,TRBV30,CAWSFPGTSGAYNEQFF,TGTGCCTGGAGTTTTCCCGGGACTAGCGGAGCCTACAATGAGCAGTTCTTC
TRBJ1-1,NA,TRBD1,TRBV2,CASNRDRGRVGLF,TGTGCCAGTAACCGGGACAGGGGGCGCGTGGGCCTCTTT
TRBJ2-5,NA,TRBD2,TRBV19,CASSASGRETQYF,TGTGCCAGTAGCGCTAGCGGGAGAGAGACCCAGTACTTC
TRBJ2-7,NA,TRBD1,TRBV5-6,CASSSGQGADEQYF,TGTGCCAGCAGCTCGGGACAGGGGGCTGACGAGCAGTACTTC
TRBJ2-5,NA,NA,TRBV5-6,CASSLTQGQETQYF,TGTGCCAGCAGCTTGACCCAGGGCCAAGAGACCCAGTACTTC
TRBJ1-5,NA,NA,TRBV6-1,CASKGANQPQHF,TGTGCCAGCAAAGGGGCAAACCAGCCCCAGCATTTT
TRBJ1-1,few,NA,TRBV15,CATSTYSGTEAFF,TGTGCCACCAGCACCTACTCAGGGACTGAAGCTTTCTTT
TRBJ2-3,NA,TRBD1,TRBV19,CASRAHRTGTDTQYF,TGTGCCAGTAGGGCCCATAGGACAGGGACAGATACGCAGTATTTT
TRBJ2-3,NA,TRBD1,TRBV2,CASSRDRGGSDTQYF,TGTGCCAGCAGTCGGGACAGGGGTGGATCAGATACGCAGTATTTT
TRBJ2-3,NA,NA,TRBV2,CASSEGYRTSTDTQYF,TGTGCCAGCAGTGAGGGGTACCGGACTAGCACAGATACGCAGTATTTT